Detailed here is one TCR beta chain. Its antigen remains undetermined. Per-base qualities were not stored, and no clone one base away is much larger. This specimen belongs to a study of shared clonotypes between healthy human individuals (dated by TCRdb to the early 2020s). For the wider study: A few men and a couple of women, aged 18 to 49 years, made up the cohort. To estimate repertoire size and how much clonotype sharing occurs between individuals, the study deeply sequenced the blood TCR repertoires of five or six healthy adults. Between about 0.85 and 9.5 billion PBMCs per donor were obtained by leukapheresis. For each donor, three plates each were used for CD4 naive and CD4 memory, two plates were used for CD8 naive, and one plate was used for CD8 memory. Libraries were prepared and TCR repertoires were sequenced by different laboratories using diverse techniques, in order to increase sequencing depth and limit assay-specific biases.

Overall study results and their limits: Compared with non-shared clonotypes, the clonotypes found in all four sorted-subset donors had higher generation probabilities. Only blood was sampled, and tissue TCR repertoires likely differ from those in blood. Based on pairwise subsampling, the degree of clonotype sharing among donors was expected to be affected by sequencing depth. Across a few donors, about 5.2% of naive CD4, roughly 3.8% of naive CD8, roughly 2.2% of memory CD4, and 0.3% to 0.45% of memory CD8 clonotypes were shared. The small number of donors limited the genetic and exposure-history diversity represented. Incomplete sequencing was indicated by rarefaction of sorted-subset datasets, despite the large sequencing depth. Naive subsets generally had larger estimated clonotype richness than memory subsets did.

TCR CDR3 regions were amplified from genomic DNA by multiplex PCR using the deep immunoSEQ assay. For each cell subset, the extracted genomic DNA was distributed evenly across all wells of several immunoSEQ 96-well plates, and each plate served as one replicate. For sorted subsets, each replicate PCR was loaded with approximately 0.2 ug genomic DNA, equivalent to 32,000 or so T cell genomes. The purified libraries were quantified using a Qubit 3.0 fluorometer, sized with a Bioanalyzer 2100, and then quantified again using the KAPA Library Quantification kit. Each immunoSEQ 96-well plate was sequenced on its own single-read 150-cycle Illumina NextSeq 550 flow cell. The authors processed their data as follows. Because the immunoSEQ output held only junctional sequences and lacked quality scores, the filtering could not match the filtering applied to full-length reads. To assign V/J genes and CDR3, sequences were annotated using PyIR, a Python wrapper for IgBLAST v1.9, with IMGT germline references. Reads were filtered out if the reads had weak V/J assignments (E-value above 1e-6), no CDR3, stop codons, out-of-frame junctions, or ambiguous translated residues. V3J clonotypes were defined as sequences sharing an identical inferred V gene, J gene, and CDR3 amino acid sequence. Percentage overlap between repertoires was calculated by dividing the number of shared unique clonotypes by the size of the smaller repertoire. Richness of each repertoire was evaluated using RTK rarefaction, the Chao1 estimator, and Recon v2.1 estimates of unobserved clonotypes. Generation probabilities were computed with OLGA for all TCRbeta clonotypes obtained by the gDNA method from several donors. TCRdb limited this immuneACCESS table to in-frame rearrangements with V and J called. A share of clones is missing; checked studies link under half to unresolved V genes, and the rest is unexplained. V and J calls and clone size are those listed in that table; D and trimming were worked out from the DNA. In all, the sample holds about 320,000 clones, and over 75% of those were seen once. The top ten clonotypes cover 15% to 20% of the sample.

The donors were healthy, HIV-negative adults with no recently reported acute infections or vaccinations. All donors were Caucasian adults living in Nashville, Tennessee, USA. CD8 memory samples consisted of magnetically selected CD45RO+ cells combined with CCR7-negative CD45RA+ effector memory (TemRA) cells. After blood collection by leukapheresis, PBMCs were isolated using Ficoll-Histopaque density gradient centrifugation and then cryopreserved in the vapor phase of liquid nitrogen. Purity and quantity of every magnetically sorted T cell population were checked by analytical flow cytometry. Genomic DNA was isolated from every sorted fraction and measured by UV absorbance on a Nanodrop 2000c. This clonotype was sampled from a man aged 18 to 29 in good health. Sequencing was done on a sample of memory CD8+ T cells sorted from blood. This specimen's cell subset or site label, interpreted: CD45RO+ cells pooled with CCR7-negative TemRA cells.

The CDR3: CASSMQTESSYEQYF. At the DNA level, the sequence is TGTGCCAGCAGCATGCAGACAGAGTCTTCCTACGAGCAGTACTTC. The V and J segments used are TRBV7-2 and TRBJ2-7, with TRBD1 perhaps the D gene, on 5 matching bases. As encoded in the germline V gene, CDR1 is SGHTA while CDR2 is FQGNSA. The CDR3 numbers 15 residues from cysteine through phenylalanine. Only the CDR3 part of the read is kept: 45 bases, read in frame from the first base. Between the V and J ends, shortened by 5 bases and 1 base respectively, the junction contains 15 bases.